Listed here is a single T cell receptor beta chain. The antigen is unknown. The record originates from a study of CD4 T cells in relation to SARS-CoV-2 and coronaviruses. Study-level points and caveats: Around 62% of donors had memory CD4+ clonotypes crossrecognizing SARS-CoV-2 and common cold coronavirus spike.

CD4+ T cells from unexposed donors were obtained before the COVID-19 pandemic (2011-2018). The CDR3 is made up of 16 amino acids. CDR1 and CDR2 (germline): LGHNA, YNFKEQ. V was pared by 4 bases and J by 9 bases, with 9 bases of the junction left unmatched. Data came from immunoSEQ multiplex PCR; TCRdb stores just in-frame clones and leaves some out. The sample holds more than 50,000 clones, just over 85% seen once. The chain couples TRBV4-2 to TRBJ2-1, with TRBD2 matching 13 bases. Sequencing input: memory CD4+ T cells from PBMCs. This TCR derives from a human donor in good health. CDR3 in amino acids: CASSLAGTSGIPEQFF. CDR3 DNA sequence: TGTGCCAGCAGCCTGGCCGGGACTAGCGGGATACCTGAGCAGTTCTTC.